The 20 T cell receptor beta chains below all came from one sample that was sequenced in a study of CD8 T cells in Susac syndrome. About 0.45 to 1 ug RNA was reverse transcribed with random hexamers. Each CDR3 protein is one row after TCRdb ran MiXCR on the immunoSEQ multiplex PCR reads. The top ten hold 0.12% of the sample, which has under 200,000 distinct CDR3 sequences, 94% seen once. Sequencing was performed on CD4+ T cells from PBMCs. The source is a human donor with Susac syndrome.

The gene calls are TRBV7-3 and TRBJ2-1; D remains unclear. The germline gives CDR1 SGHTA, CDR2 FQGTGA. Trimming pared 5 bases from V and 10 bases from J, leaving 9 bases between. The CDR3 contains 11 residues. This chain's CDR3 is CASSAAGEQFF. The DNA of the CDR3 is TGTGCCAGCAGCGCTGCTGGGGAGCAGTTCTTC. Full variable domain (rest looked up from reference TRBV7-3 and TRBJ2-1): GAGVSQTPSNKVTEKGKYVELRCDPISGHTALYWYRQSLGQGPEFLIYFQGTGAADDSGLPNDRFFAVRPEGSVSTLKIQRTERGDSAVYLCASSAAGEQFFGPGTRLTVL.

This chain connects TRBV10-3 to TRBJ1-1; D is uncertain. This CDR3 contains 13 residues. Germline CDR1 reads ENHRY; CDR2 reads SYGVKD. The V end lost 4 bases, the J end lost 1 base, and 7 bases lay between the germline ends. For the CDR3, the DNA is TGTGCCATCAGTGGCCCGACGAACACTGAAGCTTTCTTT. Protein sequence: CAISGPTNTEAFF.

The chain links TRBV7-9 to TRBJ1-2; 10 bases map to TRBD1. The CDR3 length is 13 residues. J was trimmed by 7 bases and V by 5 bases; bases with no gene match: 4. Germline V gene lookup returns CDR1 SEHNR and CDR2 FQNEAQ (reference sequence). Written as DNA, the CDR3 is TGTGCCAGCAGCCTGACAGGGGGCGGTGGCTACACCTTC. Translated, it gives CASSLTGGGGYTF.

This rearrangement joins TRBV6-4 to TRBJ1-1, with D possibly being TRBD1 (6 bases). From germline, CDR1 is MRHNA and CDR2 SNTAGT. This CDR3 contains 14 residues. Trimming took 7 bases from V and 4 from J, leaving 16 bases between them. The CDR3 coding sequence is TGTGCCAGCACTCACAGGGTTATGGGCACTGAAGCTTTCTTT. Its protein product is CASTHRVMGTEAFF.

The chain couples TRBV6-5 to TRBJ1-2; D might be TRBD1 (5 bases). V shed 2 bases and J shed 1 base, with 5 bases lying between them. The CDR3 totals 13 residues. Germline CDR1 reads MNHEY; CDR2 reads SVGAGI. CDR3 in amino acids: CASSYDSNYGYTF. In DNA, the CDR3 is TGTGCCAGCAGTTACGACAGTAACTATGGCTACACCTTC.

V is TRBV4-1 and J is TRBJ2-7; TRBD2 is a possible D gene (6 bases). Per germline, CDR1 MGHRA and CDR2 YSYEKL. Trimming took off 0 bases at V and 3 bases at J, with 9 bases between the two ends. The CDR3 loop spans 14 amino acids. In nucleotides, the CDR3 is TGCGCCAGCAGCCAAGATCCGGGAGACTACGAGCAGTACTTC. Translated, it gives CASSQDPGDYEQYF.

This chain uses TRBV15 with TRBJ2-5, with TRBD2 matching 9 bases. CDR1 and CDR2 (germline): LNHNV, YYDKDF (reference sequence). The CDR3 sequence is 14 residues long. The junction had 1 base not matched to a gene; V was cut back by 2 bases and J by 3 bases. CDR3 sequence: CATSRSSGEETQYF. The DNA of the CDR3 is TGTGCCACCAGCAGATCTAGCGGGGAAGAGACCCAGTACTTC.

The chain couples TRBV20-1 to TRBJ2-1; 7 bases line up with TRBD1. The CDR3 runs to 14 residues. After removal of 1 base from V and 4 bases from J, the junction contained 4 bases not matched to a gene. Germline CDR1 reads DFQATT; CDR2 reads SNEGSKA (reference sequence). Here the CDR3 DNA reads TGCAGTGCTAGAGGGACAGGCCTTTACAATGAGCAGTTCTTC. Encoded protein: CSARGTGLYNEQFF.

The chain links TRBV4-1 to TRBJ2-5; 11 nucleotides match TRBD2. Looked up from germline, CDR1 is MGHRA and CDR2 is YSYEKL. The V and J ends lost 1 base and 9 bases, in that order; junction bases with no gene match: 13. CDR3 length: 17 amino acids. The DNA for the CDR3 is TGCGCCAGCAGCCAAGCTATGGCTAGCGGGGGGCTATACGCCCAGTACTTC. It yields the protein CASSQAMASGGLYAQYF.

The CDR3 reads CASSQQEGKDSPLHF. The CDR3 DNA follows: TGTGCCAGCAGCCAGCAAGAGGGTAAGGATTCACCCCTCCACTTT. The J gene is TRBJ1-6, the V gene TRBV3-1, with no clear D. Looked up from germline, CDR1 is LGHDT and CDR2 is YNNKEL (reference sequence). The CDR3 is 15 amino acids. V lost 3 bases and J lost 8, with 14 bases in between.

V is TRBV3-1 and J is TRBJ1-5; tentative D call: TRBD1 (5 bases). Trimming took 0 bases from V and 11 from J, leaving 11 bases between them. CDR1 and CDR2 from the germline V gene are LGHDT and YNNKEL (reference sequence). The CDR3 extends over 13 amino acids. CDR3 sequence: CASSQDPGRAQHF. As DNA, the CDR3 is TGTGCCAGCAGCCAAGATCCCGGCAGGGCCCAGCATTTT.

The V call is TRBV29-1, the J call TRBJ1-1, with D uncertain. Per germline, CDR1 SQVTM and CDR2 ANQGSEA. There are 13 residues in the CDR3. The CDR3 region has the DNA TGCAGAACGGAGGCAGGCATGAACACTGAAGCTTTCTTT. This gives the protein CRTEAGMNTEAFF.

This chain links TRBV11-2 with TRBJ1-2, with no clear D. CDR3 size: 15 residues. Germline CDR1 is SGHAT and CDR2 is FQNNGV. Between the trimmed V and J ends, which lost 4 bases and 4 bases, there was a span of 16 bases. The CDR3 DNA reads as TGTGCCAGCAGCTATTGGGGTGGGTGGCGCTATGGCTACACCTTC. The encoded protein is CASSYWGGWRYGYTF. Together with reference TRBV11-2 and TRBJ1-2, the CDR3 gives the full variable domain: EAGVAQSPRYKIIEKRQSVAFWCNPISGHATLYWYQQILGQGPKLLIQFQNNGVVDDSQLPKDRFSAERLKGVDSTLKIQPAKLEDSAVYLCASSYWGGWRYGYTFGSGTRLTVV.

The chain carries TRBV18 and TRBJ2-5; D not resolved. Germline V CDR1 and CDR2: KGHSH, LQKENI. This CDR3 spans 14 amino acids. V was shortened by 0 bases and J by 4 bases, with 9 bases between the two germline ends. The CDR3, as DNA: TGTGCCAGCTCACCACCCAGCGACCGAGAGACCCAGTACTTC. Translating it yields CASSPPSDRETQYF.

This rearrangement joins TRBV6-5 to TRBJ2-5, with 12 bases fitting TRBD2. CDR3 length: 18 residues. CDR1 is MNHEY and CDR2 is SVGAGI in the germline V gene. Germline trimming cut 0 bases from V and 9 bases from J; bases unmatched to any gene: 14. CDR3 sequence reads: CASSYSKSLAGGLLAQYF. The CDR3 nucleotides are TGTGCCAGCAGTTACTCGAAGTCCCTAGCGGGGGGGCTCTTGGCCCAGTACTTC.

The CDR3, as DNA: TGTGCCAGCTCCCGGGGGGACAGCCGCACAGATACGCAGTATTTT. Translating it yields CASSRGDSRTDTQYF. This chain joins TRBV18 and TRBJ2-3, with D possibly being TRBD1 or TRBD2 (7 bases each). Per the germline V gene, CDR1 is KGHSH and CDR2 is LQKENI. This CDR3 contains 15 residues. Trimming stripped 6 bases from V and 1 base from J, with 14 bases between.

The chain couples TRBV20-1 to TRBJ1-5; the match to TRBD1 covers 7 bases. V lost 3 bases and J lost 2; bases outside the gene matches: 10. CDR1 and CDR2 from the germline V gene are DFQATT and SNEGSKA (reference sequence). The CDR3 runs 16 residues. The CDR3 region has the DNA TGCAGTGCTAGCCAGGGGGGGCTAGGTGGCAATCAGCCCCAGCATTTT. Translation gives CSASQGGLGGNQPQHF.

The J gene is TRBJ1-5, the V gene TRBV3-1; D uncertain. Germline CDR1 and CDR2: LGHDT and YNNKEL (reference sequence). Trimming removed 5 bases from V and 2 bases from J, with 7 bases in between. CDR3 length: 13 residues. CDR3 protein: CASSSSGNQPQHF. As DNA, the CDR3 is TGTGCCAGCAGCTCTTCGGGCAATCAGCCCCAGCATTTT.

The chain is built from TRBV20-1 and TRBJ2-7, with D tentatively TRBD1 (5 bases). The CDR3 consists of 14 residues. Per the germline V gene, CDR1 is DFQATT and CDR2 is SNEGSKA (reference sequence). The V gene lost 0 bases and the J gene lost 0 bases, with 9 bases spanning the gap. The CDR3 nucleotides are TGCAGTGCTAGAGATACAGGAGTCTCCTACGAGCAGTACTTC. This translates into CSARDTGVSYEQYF.

The V gene is TRBV9, the J gene TRBJ1-6; TRBD1 matches 10 bases. This CDR3 is 16 amino acids long. Per the germline V gene, CDR1 is SGDLS and CDR2 is YYNGEE. With V trimmed by 2 bases and J by 7 bases, 6 bases remained unmatched. Here the CDR3 reads CASSVAPGQGNSPLHF. The CDR3 DNA follows: TGTGCCAGCAGCGTCGCACCGGGACAGGGGAATTCACCCCTCCACTTT.